These 20 T cell receptor beta chains came from one sample sequenced in a study of blood T cells in healthy people across ages. Primers used in a second PCR of about 6 to 11 cycles were a sample-barcoded 5' primer and a J-beta primer mix. Each CDR3 protein is one row after TCRdb ran MiXCR on the 5' RACE reads. The table lists 1,300,000 or so distinct CDR3 sequences, 45% to 70% of them singletons. The sample taken for sequencing was blood. The receptors derive from a man between 18 and 29 years old in good health.

The chain recombines TRBV29-1 with TRBJ2-7; weak D call: TRBD1 (6 bases). The germline V gene has CDR1 SQVTM and CDR2 ANQGSEA. With 3 bases removed from V and 0 bases from J, the gap between germline ends came to 12 bases. The CDR3 has 14 amino acids. CDR3 DNA: TGCAGCGTTGAGGGGGTAGGGGGCTCCTACGAGCAGTACTTC. Protein product: CSVEGVGGSYEQYF.

In its sample, this clonotype was seen once. This sequence joins TRBV11-2 and TRBJ2-1; 9 nucleotides match TRBD1. Germline assignment: CDR1 SGHAT and CDR2 FQNNGV. The CDR3 covers 15 residues. Germline trimming cut 1 base from V and 8 bases from J; bases unmatched to any gene: 6. The CDR3 DNA is TGTGCCAGCAGCTTAGTAGGACAGGGGTTGTATGAGCAGTTCTTC. Encoded protein: CASSLVGQGLYEQFF.

The chain has TRBV5-1 and TRBJ2-1; TRBD1 matches 10 bases. This CDR3 spans 16 amino acids. Germline CDR1 is SGHRS and CDR2 is YFSETQ. Trimming removed 2 bases from V and 12 bases from J; junction bases left unmatched: 14. The CDR3 protein is CASSFAGTGDNIGQFF. In DNA, the CDR3 is TGCGCCAGCAGCTTCGCCGGGACAGGGGACAACATAGGGCAGTTCTTC.

The chain has TRBV2 and TRBJ2-7; D gene ambiguous. The CDR3 extends over 14 amino acids. CDR1 is SNHLY and CDR2 is FYNNEI in the germline V gene. Deletions cut 1 base from V and 3 bases from J, with 10 bases between. CDR3 loop: CASSEGYGVYEQYF. In nucleotides, the CDR3 is TGTGCCAGCAGTGAAGGGTACGGAGTCTACGAGCAGTACTTC.

In its sample, this clonotype was seen a few times. The rearrangement joins TRBV2 to TRBJ2-7, with TRBD1 matching over 8 bases. Germline V CDR1 and CDR2: SNHLY, FYNNEI. The CDR3 loop spans 14 amino acids. Germline trimming cut 5 bases from V and 5 bases from J; bases unmatched to any gene: 8. This chain's CDR3 is CASSFGQGRHEQYF. In nucleotides, the CDR3 is TGTGCCAGCAGTTTCGGACAGGGTCGCCACGAGCAGTACTTC.

This clonotype has a handful of counts. The chain links TRBV27 to TRBJ2-1; maybe TRBD2 (5 bases). Germline V gene data show CDR1 as MNHEY and CDR2 as SMNVEV (reference sequence). Between the trimmed V and J ends, which lost 5 bases and 9 bases, there was a span of 14 bases. This CDR3 is built from 13 residues. This CDR3 reads CASSTLGVGEQFF. The CDR3 DNA reads as TGTGCCAGCAGTACCCTCGGGGTCGGTGAGCAGTTCTTC.

About this clonotype: An end of the junction does not agree with germline; a read error may underlie this. The chain recombines TRBV20-1 with TRBJ1-2; D gene unclear. The CDR3 length is 12 residues. Germline CDR1 reads DFQATT; CDR2 reads SNEGSKA (reference sequence). DNA for the CDR3: TGCGGTGCCAGACGGGCAGGTGATGGCTACACCTTC. Its protein product is CGARRAGDGYTF.

This clonotype has just a few counts. The chain joins TRBV10-2 to TRBJ1-4; no definite D call. The germline V and J ends were trimmed by 2 bases and 5 bases, with 6 bases remaining between them. CDR1 is WSHSY and CDR2 is SAAADI in the germline V gene. The CDR3 length is 13 residues. CDR3 sequence (DNA): TGCGCCAGCAGTGAGACCGAAAATGAAAAACTGTTTTTT. Its protein product is CASSETENEKLFF.

The CDR3 bases are TGTGCCAGCAGGGATCACCTCAGGGGCTCCCGCACTGAAGCTTTCTTT. Amino acid sequence: CASRDHLRGSRTEAFF. This chain joins TRBV2 and TRBJ1-1; D is perhaps TRBD1 (6 bases). Trimming shortened V by 6 bases and J by 4 bases, and 21 bases separated the two germline ends. Germline V CDR1 and CDR2: SNHLY, FYNNEI. The CDR3 spans 16 residues.

This chain uses TRBV7-9 with TRBJ2-3; 8 positions match TRBD2. V lost 5 bases, J lost 0 bases, and 7 bases stayed unmatched. This CDR3 comprises 16 residues. The V gene's germline CDR1 is SEHNR and CDR2 FQNEAQ (reference sequence). The CDR3 DNA follows: TGTGCCAGCAGCCATCTCCTAGCGGGTAGCACAGATACGCAGTATTTT. This sequence encodes CASSHLLAGSTDTQYF.

This sequence joins TRBV11-2 and TRBJ2-1, with 7 bases aligning to TRBD2. Trimming at V came to 4 bases and at J to 6 bases, leaving 12 bases not matched to a gene. Germline assignment: CDR1 SGHAT and CDR2 FQNNGV. CDR3 length: 16 amino acids. CDR3 in amino acids: CASSSHPSPGGNEQFF. The CDR3 DNA follows: TGTGCCAGCAGCTCCCACCCTAGTCCGGGGGGCAATGAGCAGTTCTTC.

This clonotype has just a few counts. The chain uses TRBV20-1 and TRBJ2-3, with 14 bases matching TRBD2. This CDR3 is 18 amino acids long. Germline values: CDR1 DFQATT, CDR2 SNEGSKA (reference sequence). V was pared by 3 bases and J by 0 bases, with 8 bases of the junction left unmatched. CDR3 bases: TGCAGTGCTAGCACGGGACTAGCGGGAGAGAGGAGCACAGATACGCAGTATTTT. Its translation: CSASTGLAGERSTDTQYF.

This clonotype appeared a single time. The genes are TRBV7-6 and TRBJ2-5; TRBD2 agrees at 9 bases. CDR3 length: 18 amino acids. After removal of 1 base from V and 3 bases from J, the junction contained 12 bases not matched to a gene. Germline V lookup: CDR1 SGHVS, CDR2 FNYEAQ. The CDR3 spells CASSLEFGLAGYKETQYF. Here the CDR3 DNA reads TGTGCCAGCAGCTTAGAATTTGGGCTAGCGGGGTATAAAGAGACCCAGTACTTC.

The rearrangement joins TRBV29-1 to TRBJ2-1; 10 nucleotides match TRBD2. Trimming at V came to 2 bases and at J to 4 bases, leaving 11 bases not matched to a gene. This CDR3 has 17 amino acids. The germline gives CDR1 SQVTM, CDR2 ANQGSEA. The DNA of the CDR3 is TGCAGCGTTGAATACCTTGGACTAGCGGAACCGTACAATGAGCAGTTCTTC. Amino acid sequence: CSVEYLGLAEPYNEQFF.

DNA for the CDR3: TGTGCCAGCAGCCCCCGGAGGAGGGGGGGCAGTCAAGAGACCCAGTACTTC. Its protein product is CASSPRRRGGSQETQYF. The rearrangement joins TRBV6-2 or TRBV6-3 to TRBJ2-5, with a possible D match to TRBD2 (7 bases). Trimming shortened V by 6 bases and J by 2 bases, and 22 bases separated the two germline ends. Germline assignment: CDR1 MNHEY and CDR2 SVGEGT. This CDR3 has 17 amino acids.

This chain uses TRBV5-5 with TRBJ1-3; D gene unclear. Germline assignment: CDR1 SGHKS and CDR2 YYEKEE (reference sequence). V lost 4 bases to trimming and J lost 8 bases, with 34 bases between them. This CDR3 spans 20 amino acids. The CDR3 sequence: CASSPRRVVEPSSGVDTIYF. In nucleotides, the CDR3 is TGTGCCAGCAGCCCGCGTCGTGTAGTAGAGCCCTCAAGCGGAGTAGACACCATATATTTT. The whole variable domain, filled in from reference TRBV5-5 and TRBJ1-3, reads DAGVTQSPTHLIKTRGQQVTLRCSPISGHKSVSWYQQVLGQGPQFIFQYYEKEERGRGNFPDRFSARQFPNYSSELNVNALLLGDSALYLCASSPRRVVEPSSGVDTIYFGEGSWLTVV.

The V gene is TRBV10-3, the J gene TRBJ2-7; unclear D gene. The CDR3 is made up of 12 amino acids. The germline gives CDR1 ENHRY, CDR2 SYGVKD. Trimming removed 4 bases from V and 5 bases from J, with 9 bases in between. CDR3 amino acids: CAISGLVDEQYF. The DNA of the CDR3 is TGTGCCATCAGTGGCCTAGTAGACGAGCAGTACTTC.

The V and J genes are TRBV4-2 and TRBJ2-1; the D gene is possibly TRBD2 (5 bases). This CDR3 spans 16 amino acids. Germline values: CDR1 LGHNA, CDR2 YNFKEQ. With 7 bases removed from V and 0 bases from J, the gap between germline ends came to 16 bases. This CDR3 is CASTKRADRSYNEQFF. CDR3 bases: TGTGCCAGCACAAAAAGAGCGGACCGCTCCTACAATGAGCAGTTCTTC.

V gene TRBV6-5 combines with J gene TRBJ1-6, with D possibly TRBD1 on 5 matching bases. V lost 2 bases and J 13 bases, leaving 12 bases between the germline ends. The CDR3 spans 13 residues. CDR1 and CDR2 (germline): MNHEY, SVGAGI. CDR3: CASSYGAGVPLHF. The CDR3 coding sequence is TGTGCCAGCAGTTACGGGGCAGGTGTCCCCCTCCACTTT.

V and J are TRBV20-1 and TRBJ2-1; no firm D call. Per germline, CDR1 DFQATT and CDR2 SNEGSKA (reference sequence). Deletions cut 0 bases from V and 0 bases from J, with 12 bases between. CDR3 length: 16 residues. CDR3: CSARDLLPSSYNEQFF. The CDR3, as DNA: TGCAGTGCTAGAGATTTACTACCGAGCTCCTACAATGAGCAGTTCTTC.